These T cell receptor beta chains were read from a single sample in a study of Tregs in tolerant kidney transplant recipients. The data were produced by immunoSEQ multiplex PCR, yet TCRdb's version contains in-frame clones alone and is incomplete. The table includes some 69,000 clones, around 84% detected once. Sequencing was done on a sample of CD4+ T cells from blood. Every receptor here comes from a human donor in good health. Each CDR3 is given with its conserved first and last residue. Each record gives: CDR3 protein, CDR3 DNA, D gene, V gene, clone size, J gene. A D gene is named only where the DNA matches it firmly. The size of a clone is reported for some rows only, either as once, few or many, or as a class for expanded clones.

cdr3_aa: CASSLNRDRPTGELFF
cdr3_nt: TGCGCCAGCAGCCTCAACCGGGACAGACCCACCGGGGAGCTGTTTTTT
d_call: TRBD1
v_call: TRBV5-1
clone_size: NA
j_call: TRBJ2-2

cdr3_aa: CASSLGRQGQETQYF
cdr3_nt: TGCGCCAGCAGCTTGGGGAGACAGGGACAAGAGACCCAGTACTTC
d_call: TRBD1
v_call: TRBV5-1
clone_size: NA
j_call: TRBJ2-5

cdr3_aa: CASSLGQAIDQPQHF
cdr3_nt: TGTGCCAGCAGCTTGGGACAGGCTATAGATCAGCCCCAGCATTTT
d_call: NA
v_call: TRBV5-8
clone_size: once
j_call: TRBJ1-5

cdr3_aa: CSVGGARSQETQYF
cdr3_nt: TGCAGCGTTGGCGGGGCACGAAGCCAAGAGACCCAGTACTTC
d_call: NA
v_call: TRBV29-1
clone_size: NA
j_call: TRBJ2-5

cdr3_aa: CASSQDGGRIYGYTF
cdr3_nt: TGCGCCAGCAGCCAAGATGGGGGACGAATCTATGGCTACACCTTC
d_call: NA
v_call: TRBV4-1
clone_size: NA
j_call: TRBJ1-2

cdr3_aa: CSVEGRGGYEQYF
cdr3_nt: TGCAGCGTTGAAGGGCGGGGGGGATACGAGCAGTACTTC
d_call: TRBD2
v_call: TRBV29-1
clone_size: NA
j_call: TRBJ2-7

cdr3_aa: CASSLAIANAEAFF
cdr3_nt: TGTGCCAGCAGCTTGGCGATTGCAAACGCTGAAGCTTTCTTT
d_call: NA
v_call: TRBV5-6
clone_size: NA
j_call: TRBJ1-1

cdr3_aa: CASSLGRGSGKTGELFF
cdr3_nt: TGTGCCAGCAGCTTAGGTAGGGGTAGCGGGAAGACCGGGGAGCTGTTTTTT
d_call: TRBD2
v_call: TRBV7-2
clone_size: NA
j_call: TRBJ2-2

cdr3_aa: CASSLFVGQGDTEAFF
cdr3_nt: TGTGCCAGCAGCTTATTCGTGGGACAGGGTGACACTGAAGCTTTCTTT
d_call: TRBD1
v_call: TRBV7-2
clone_size: NA
j_call: TRBJ1-1

cdr3_aa: CASSQAAGQSYEQFF
cdr3_nt: TGCGCCAGCAGCCAAGCGGCAGGACAGTCATATGAGCAGTTCTTC
d_call: NA
v_call: TRBV4-1
clone_size: NA
j_call: TRBJ2-1

cdr3_aa: CASSSGRERRNTIYF
cdr3_nt: TGTGCCAGCAGCTCCGGGAGGGAAAGGCGAAACACCATATATTTT
d_call: NA
v_call: TRBV7-9
clone_size: NA
j_call: TRBJ1-3

cdr3_aa: CASSSRGDSPLHF
cdr3_nt: TGTGCCAGCAGCTCCCGTGGGGATTCACCCCTCCACTTT
d_call: NA
v_call: TRBV7-9
clone_size: NA
j_call: TRBJ1-6

cdr3_aa: CASSLGTSGGARYF
cdr3_nt: TGTGCCAGCAGCTTAGGAACTAGCGGGGGGGCCAGGTATTTT
d_call: TRBD2
v_call: TRBV7-2
clone_size: NA
j_call: TRBJ2-3

cdr3_aa: CASSSDAWGTQYF
cdr3_nt: TGCGCCAGCAGCTCAGACGCATGGGGGACCCAGTACTTC
d_call: NA
v_call: TRBV4-1
clone_size: NA
j_call: TRBJ2-5

cdr3_aa: CASSLSQGHGYTF
cdr3_nt: TGTGCCAGCAGCTTATCCCAGGGCCACGGCTACACCTTC
d_call: NA
v_call: TRBV7-2
clone_size: NA
j_call: TRBJ1-2

cdr3_aa: CASSLERTPGELFF
cdr3_nt: TGCGCCAGCAGCTTGGAACGTACCCCCGGGGAGCTGTTTTTT
d_call: NA
v_call: TRBV5-1
clone_size: NA
j_call: TRBJ2-2

cdr3_aa: CASSGTTGTSYEQYF
cdr3_nt: TGCGCCAGCAGCGGGACGACTGGGACCTCCTACGAGCAGTACTTC
d_call: NA
v_call: TRBV5-1
clone_size: NA
j_call: TRBJ2-7

cdr3_aa: CSVGHARSGNQPQHF
cdr3_nt: TGCAGCGTTGGACATGCGAGGTCGGGCAATCAGCCCCAGCATTTT
d_call: NA
v_call: TRBV29-1
clone_size: NA
j_call: TRBJ1-5

cdr3_aa: CASSLEGSREKLFF
cdr3_nt: TGTGCCAGCAGCTTAGAAGGGTCACGCGAAAAACTGTTTTTT
d_call: NA
v_call: TRBV7-9
clone_size: NA
j_call: TRBJ1-4

cdr3_aa: CASSPEPMGQGARAEAFF
cdr3_nt: TGCGCCAGCAGCCCGGAACCCATGGGACAGGGGGCAAGGGCTGAAGCTTTCTTT
d_call: TRBD1
v_call: TRBV5-1
clone_size: few
j_call: TRBJ1-1

cdr3_aa: CASSRDGSSNQPQHF
cdr3_nt: TGTGCCAGCAGTCGAGACGGGAGTAGCAATCAGCCCCAGCATTTT
d_call: NA
v_call: TRBV7-2
clone_size: NA
j_call: TRBJ1-5

cdr3_aa: CASSALGQFNQPQHF
cdr3_nt: TGCGCCAGCAGTGCCTTGGGACAGTTCAATCAGCCCCAGCATTTT
d_call: TRBD1
v_call: TRBV10-2
clone_size: NA
j_call: TRBJ1-5

cdr3_aa: CASSQGRGGTYEQYF
cdr3_nt: TGCGCCAGCAGCCAAGGGAGGGGGGGGACCTACGAGCAGTACTTC
d_call: NA
v_call: TRBV4-3
clone_size: NA
j_call: TRBJ2-7

cdr3_aa: CASSQEGGGVSETQYF
cdr3_nt: TGCGCCAGCAGCCAAGAGGGTGGCGGGGTCTCAGAGACCCAGTACTTC
d_call: NA
v_call: TRBV4-3
clone_size: NA
j_call: TRBJ2-5

cdr3_aa: CASSPEQGQNTGELFF
cdr3_nt: TGTGCCAGCTCACCAGAGCAGGGGCAGAACACCGGGGAGCTGTTTTTT
d_call: NA
v_call: TRBV18
clone_size: NA
j_call: TRBJ2-2

cdr3_aa: CAWTPGVNSPLHF
cdr3_nt: TGTGCCTGGACCCCGGGAGTAAATTCACCCCTCCACTTT
d_call: NA
v_call: TRBV30
clone_size: once
j_call: TRBJ1-6

cdr3_aa: CASRRQGWNTEAFF
cdr3_nt: TGTGCCAGCAGACGACAGGGGTGGAACACTGAAGCTTTCTTT
d_call: TRBD1
v_call: TRBV2
clone_size: NA
j_call: TRBJ1-1

cdr3_aa: CASSLVDVGGYTF
cdr3_nt: TGTGCCAGCAGCTTAGTGGACGTTGGCGGCTACACCTTC
d_call: NA
v_call: TRBV7-8
clone_size: NA
j_call: TRBJ1-2

cdr3_aa: CASSETRGRGTEAFF
cdr3_nt: TGCGCCAGCAGTGAAACCAGGGGCCGTGGCACTGAAGCTTTCTTT
d_call: NA
v_call: TRBV10-2
clone_size: NA
j_call: TRBJ1-1

cdr3_aa: CASSQGPLTGNTIYF
cdr3_nt: TGCGCCAGCAGCCAAGGTCCTTTAACGGGAAACACCATATATTTT
d_call: NA
v_call: TRBV5-4
clone_size: NA
j_call: TRBJ1-3

cdr3_aa: CASNSGGENQPQHF
cdr3_nt: TGTGCCAGCAACTCGGGAGGGGAGAATCAGCCCCAGCATTTT
d_call: NA
v_call: TRBV28
clone_size: NA
j_call: TRBJ1-5

cdr3_aa: CASSNLGGKTQYF
cdr3_nt: TGTGCCAGTAGTAATCTAGGGGGAAAGACCCAGTACTTC
d_call: NA
v_call: TRBV19
clone_size: NA
j_call: TRBJ2-5

cdr3_aa: CASSPGGITDTQYF
cdr3_nt: TGCGCCAGCAGCCCGGGGGGGATCACAGATACGCAGTATTTT
d_call: TRBD2
v_call: TRBV5-1
clone_size: NA
j_call: TRBJ2-3

cdr3_aa: CASGPGTSEYF
cdr3_nt: TGTGCCAGCGGACCCGGGACTAGCGAGTACTTC
d_call: TRBD2
v_call: TRBV6-6
clone_size: NA
j_call: TRBJ2-7

cdr3_aa: CASSAPSAETQYF
cdr3_nt: TGTGCCAGCAGCGCTCCCTCCGCAGAGACCCAGTACTTC
d_call: NA
v_call: TRBV9
clone_size: NA
j_call: TRBJ2-5

cdr3_aa: CASSRTRSSYEQYF
cdr3_nt: TGTGCCAGCAGTCGGACTCGTAGCTCCTACGAGCAGTACTTC
d_call: NA
v_call: TRBV6-5
clone_size: NA
j_call: TRBJ2-7

cdr3_aa: CASSDPAGGREEQFF
cdr3_nt: TGTGCCAGCAGTGACCCGGCGGGAGGAAGGGAAGAGCAGTTCTTC
d_call: TRBD2
v_call: TRBV6-1
clone_size: NA
j_call: TRBJ2-1

cdr3_aa: CASTTGAGMNTEAFF
cdr3_nt: TGCGCCAGCACCACAGGGGCGGGAATGAACACTGAAGCTTTCTTT
d_call: TRBD1
v_call: TRBV5-1
clone_size: NA
j_call: TRBJ1-1

cdr3_aa: CASSLAATGRDEKLFF
cdr3_nt: TGTGCCAGCAGCTTAGCGGCGACAGGGCGCGATGAAAAACTGTTTTTT
d_call: TRBD1
v_call: TRBV7-2
clone_size: NA
j_call: TRBJ1-4

cdr3_aa: CASSTTDRGWETQYF
cdr3_nt: TGTGCCAGTAGTACCACCGACAGGGGTTGGGAGACCCAGTACTTC
d_call: TRBD1
v_call: TRBV19
clone_size: NA
j_call: TRBJ2-5

cdr3_aa: CATGQGTDTQYF
cdr3_nt: TGTGCGACCGGACAGGGAACAGATACGCAGTATTTT
d_call: TRBD1
v_call: TRBV28
clone_size: NA
j_call: TRBJ2-3

cdr3_aa: CASSVTYRNTEAFF
cdr3_nt: TGTGCCAGCAGCGTAACGTACAGGAACACTGAAGCTTTCTTT
d_call: NA
v_call: TRBV9
clone_size: NA
j_call: TRBJ1-1

cdr3_aa: CASSLEGQEGGYTF
cdr3_nt: TGCGCCAGCAGCTTGGAGGGGCAGGAAGGGGGCTACACCTTC
d_call: NA
v_call: TRBV5-1
clone_size: few
j_call: TRBJ1-2

cdr3_aa: CASSPETGRGYTF
cdr3_nt: TGTGCCAGCAGCCCCGAGACAGGGAGAGGCTACACCTTC
d_call: TRBD1
v_call: TRBV6-6
clone_size: NA
j_call: TRBJ1-2

cdr3_aa: CASSGLFQETQYF
cdr3_nt: TGTGCCAGTAGTGGACTGTTCCAAGAGACCCAGTACTTC
d_call: NA
v_call: TRBV19
clone_size: NA
j_call: TRBJ2-5

cdr3_aa: CASSYRSGWNEQFF
cdr3_nt: TGTGCCAGCAGTTACAGGTCTGGCTGGAATGAGCAGTTCTTC
d_call: NA
v_call: TRBV6-6
clone_size: NA
j_call: TRBJ2-1

cdr3_aa: CASSRRSILFKAYEQYF
cdr3_nt: TGTGCCAGCAGCCGTCGGTCCATACTTTTTAAAGCTTACGAGCAGTACTTC
d_call: NA
v_call: TRBV19
clone_size: once
j_call: TRBJ2-7

cdr3_aa: CASSSSGGFQETQYF
cdr3_nt: TGTGCCAGCAGCTCTAGCGGGGGGTTCCAAGAGACCCAGTACTTC
d_call: TRBD2
v_call: TRBV5-4
clone_size: NA
j_call: TRBJ2-5

cdr3_aa: CAISALKVGNTEAFF
cdr3_nt: TGTGCCATCAGTGCGTTAAAGGTGGGGAACACTGAAGCTTTCTTT
d_call: NA
v_call: TRBV10-3
clone_size: NA
j_call: TRBJ1-1

cdr3_aa: CATGTDSYGYTF
cdr3_nt: TGTGCCACGGGGACAGATTCTTATGGCTACACCTTC
d_call: TRBD1
v_call: TRBV10-3
clone_size: NA
j_call: TRBJ1-2

cdr3_aa: CASSPRTGSPQETQYF
cdr3_nt: TGTGCCAGCAGCCCGCGGACAGGGAGCCCCCAAGAGACCCAGTACTTC
d_call: TRBD1
v_call: TRBV7-2
clone_size: NA
j_call: TRBJ2-5

cdr3_aa: CSANRESTDTQYF
cdr3_nt: TGCAGCGCAAACAGGGAATCCACAGATACGCAGTATTTT
d_call: NA
v_call: TRBV29-1
clone_size: NA
j_call: TRBJ2-3

cdr3_aa: CASSFGGSSYEQYF
cdr3_nt: TGTGCCAGCAGCTTCGGCGGAAGCTCCTACGAGCAGTACTTC
d_call: NA
v_call: TRBV7-2
clone_size: once
j_call: TRBJ2-7

cdr3_aa: CASSSLTGLPIRGYTF
cdr3_nt: TGTGCCAGCAGCTCGCTGACAGGTCTACCTATACGGGGCTACACCTTC
d_call: NA
v_call: TRBV7-2
clone_size: NA
j_call: TRBJ1-2